Below are 15 T cell receptor beta chains sequenced from a single sample in a study of T cell responses to AZD1222 COVID-19 vaccine. Generated by immunoSEQ multiplex PCR, the TCRdb table keeps only in-frame clones and is missing some. The table includes 120,000 to 150,000 clones, over 80% detected once. This specimen was peripheral blood, taken on day 0 of MenACWY control vaccination. The receptors originated from an adult in good health.

The V call is TRBV6-6, the J call TRBJ1-2; 10 bases align to TRBD1. This CDR3 contains 16 residues. The germline V gene encodes CDR1 MNHNY and CDR2 SVGAGI (reference sequence). The trim removed 2 bases at V and 3 bases at J, leaving 6 bases unmatched. The CDR3, as DNA: TGTGCCAGCAGTTACCCGGGGGACAGGGGTGACTATGGCTACACCTTC. This gives the protein CASSYPGDRGDYGYTF.

CDR3 residues: CASSLANDRGNYGYTF. DNA of the CDR3: TGTGCCAGCAGCTTAGCCAATGACAGGGGTAACTATGGCTACACCTTC. The rearrangement joins TRBV7-2 to TRBJ1-2; 8 nucleotides align to TRBD1. The length of the CDR3 is 16 residues. The germline V gene has CDR1 SGHTA and CDR2 FQGNSA. The trim removed 0 bases at V and 1 base at J, leaving 4 bases unmatched.

This chain connects TRBV19 to TRBJ1-2; D is possibly TRBD1 (6 bases). V was clipped by 8 bases and J by 2 bases, with 9 bases between them. Germline lookup yields CDR1 LNHDA and CDR2 SQIVND (reference sequence). The CDR3 runs 12 residues. The CDR3 region has the DNA TGTGCCAGTCTCACAGGGAACTATGGCTACACCTTC. It codes for CASLTGNYGYTF. Supplemented by reference TRBV19 and TRBJ1-2, the full variable domain reads DGGITQSPKYLFRKEGQNVTLSCEQNLNHDAMYWYRQDPGQGLRLIYYSQIVNDFQKGDIAEGYSVSREKKESFPLTVTSAQKNPTAFYLCASLTGNYGYTFGSGTRLTVV.

The chain combines TRBV2 with TRBJ2-1; 8 bases fit TRBD1. Trimming removed 7 bases from V and 9 bases from J; junction bases left unmatched: 8. The germline gives CDR1 SNHLY, CDR2 FYNNEI. CDR3 size: 13 residues. In nucleotides, the CDR3 is TGTGCCAGCACAGGACAGGGAGTGGGTGAGCAGTTCTTC. Protein: CASTGQGVGEQFF.

The chain joins TRBV27 to TRBJ1-1; D unresolved. The CDR3 spans 14 residues. Per the germline V gene, CDR1 is MNHEY and CDR2 is SMNVEV (reference sequence). Trimming removed 5 bases at V and 2 bases at J, with 12 bases between. CDR3 bases: TGTGCCAGCAGTGCCCCGGCGGGAAACACTGAAGCTTTCTTT. Amino acid sequence: CASSAPAGNTEAFF.

The chain carries TRBV13 and TRBJ1-3; D not resolved. V was cut by 6 bases and J by 3 bases, with 6 bases left in between. CDR1 PRHDT and CDR2 FYEKMQ come from the germline V gene (reference sequence). This CDR3 comprises 12 residues. CDR3 in amino acids: CASRLSGNTIYF. CDR3 bases: TGTGCCAGCAGGTTAAGTGGAAACACCATATATTTT.

The chain employs TRBV30 and TRBJ1-5; D gene uncertain. This CDR3 is 14 amino acids long. V lost 0 bases and J lost 4, with 10 bases in between. Germline assignment: CDR1 GTSNPN and CDR2 SVGIG (reference sequence). CDR3 in DNA: TGTGCCTGGAGTGTTTCGGCCCGAAATCAGCCCCAGCATTTT. It encodes CAWSVSARNQPQHF.

This clone was detected only a few times. This chain connects TRBV30 to TRBJ1-6; a weak D match, TRBD1 (6 bases). Germline V gene data show CDR1 as GTSNPN and CDR2 as SVGIG (reference sequence). V lost 0 bases and J lost 9, with 12 bases in between. The CDR3 spans 14 residues. CDR3 DNA: TGTGCCTGGAGTGTAAATAGGGGGGGTTCACCCCTCCACTTT. Its protein product is CAWSVNRGGSPLHF. Combining the CDR3 with reference TRBV30 and TRBJ1-6 gives the whole variable domain SQTIHQWPATLVQPVGSPLSLECTVEGTSNPNLYWYRQAAGRGLQLLFYSVGIGQISSEVPQNLSASRPQDRQFILSSKKLLLSDSGFYLCAWSVNRGGSPLHFGNGTRLTVT.

The chain links TRBV28 to TRBJ1-3; D possibly corresponds to TRBD1 (5 bases). CDR1 MDHEN and CDR2 SYDVKM come from the germline V gene. The CDR3 is 15 residues long. V was cut by 6 bases and J by 1 base, with 13 bases left in between. The chain's CDR3 is CASRTAVLSGNTIYF. CDR3 sequence (DNA): TGTGCCAGCAGGACAGCCGTTCTTTCTGGAAACACCATATATTTT.

For the CDR3, the DNA is TGTGCCAGCTCGGAGGACTACCGGGAAAAACTGTTTTTT. Its translation is CASSEDYREKLFF. V and J are TRBV27 and TRBJ1-4; no firm D call. The germline CDR1 and CDR2 sequences are MNHEY and SMNVEV (reference sequence). The CDR3 length is 13 residues. Trimming removed 8 bases from V and 8 bases from J, with 15 bases in between.

The V call is TRBV6-5, the J call TRBJ1-5; a weak D match, TRBD1 (5 bases). The CDR3 has 14 residues. The ends were cut back, 6 bases at V and 4 bases at J, with 13 bases in the middle. Germline V CDR1 and CDR2: MNHEY, SVGAGI. The CDR3 sequence is CASSDGGRNQPQHF. In DNA form, the CDR3 reads TGTGCCAGCAGCGACGGGGGACGGAATCAGCCCCAGCATTTT.

The chain joins TRBV30 to TRBJ1-2; 11 bases map to TRBD1. Germline assignment: CDR1 GTSNPN and CDR2 SVGIG (reference sequence). This CDR3 spans 16 amino acids. V lost 5 bases to trimming and J lost 2 bases; unmatched junction nucleotides: 10. CDR3 in amino acids: CAWAKDRDRGNYGYTF. The CDR3 nucleotides read TGTGCCTGGGCTAAGGACCGGGACAGGGGGAACTATGGCTACACCTTC.

The gene calls are TRBV5-1 and TRBJ1-2; D not certain. V was cut by 1 base and J by 7 bases, with 8 bases left in between. The length of the CDR3 is 12 residues. Germline assignment: CDR1 SGHRS and CDR2 YFSETQ. The CDR3 protein is CASSLSSSGYTF. The CDR3, as DNA: TGCGCCAGCAGCTTGTCCTCCAGTGGCTACACCTTC.

The CDR3 protein is CSARSGTEAFF. For the CDR3, the DNA is TGCAGTGCTAGATCAGGGACGGAGGCTTTCTTT. The chain combines TRBV20-1 with TRBJ1-1; D might be TRBD1 (5 bases). The CDR3 sequence is 11 residues long. Between the trimmed V and J ends, which lost 2 bases and 11 bases, there was a span of 12 bases. Looked up from germline, CDR1 is DFQATT and CDR2 is SNEGSKA (reference sequence).

J is TRBJ2-3 and V is TRBV5-1; 10 nucleotides align to TRBD2. V shed 7 bases and J 2 bases; nucleotides not matched to a gene: 7. The CDR3 has 15 residues. Germline V gene data show CDR1 as SGHRS and CDR2 as YFSETQ. The CDR3 reads CASGQTSGLTDTQYF. The DNA of the CDR3 is TGCGCCAGCGGGCAGACTAGCGGGCTCACAGATACGCAGTATTTT.